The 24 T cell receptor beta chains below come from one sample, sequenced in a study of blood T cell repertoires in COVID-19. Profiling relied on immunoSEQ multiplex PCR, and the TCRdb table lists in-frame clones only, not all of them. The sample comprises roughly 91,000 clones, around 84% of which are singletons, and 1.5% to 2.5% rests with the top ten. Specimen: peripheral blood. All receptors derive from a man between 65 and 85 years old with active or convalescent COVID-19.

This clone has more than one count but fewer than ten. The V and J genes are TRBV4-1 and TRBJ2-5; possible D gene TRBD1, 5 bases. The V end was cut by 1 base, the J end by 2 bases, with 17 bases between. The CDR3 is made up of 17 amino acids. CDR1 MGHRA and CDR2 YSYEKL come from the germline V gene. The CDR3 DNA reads TGCGCCAGCAGCCAAGGACAGTCCTCTTGGGGTCAAGAGACCCAGTACTTC. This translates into CASSQGQSSWGQETQYF.

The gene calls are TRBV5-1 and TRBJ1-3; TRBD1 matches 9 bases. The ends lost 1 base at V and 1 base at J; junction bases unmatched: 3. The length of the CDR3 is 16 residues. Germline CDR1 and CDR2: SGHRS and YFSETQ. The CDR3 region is CASSLTGTGSGNTIYF. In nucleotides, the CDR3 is TGCGCCAGCAGCTTGACCGGGACAGGGTCTGGAAACACCATATATTTT.

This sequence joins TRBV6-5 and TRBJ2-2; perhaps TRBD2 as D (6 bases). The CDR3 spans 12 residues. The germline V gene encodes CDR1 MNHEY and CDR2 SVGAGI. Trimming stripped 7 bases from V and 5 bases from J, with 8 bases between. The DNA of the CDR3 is TGTGCCAGCACGGGGGATACCGGGGAGCTGTTTTTT. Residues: CASTGDTGELFF.

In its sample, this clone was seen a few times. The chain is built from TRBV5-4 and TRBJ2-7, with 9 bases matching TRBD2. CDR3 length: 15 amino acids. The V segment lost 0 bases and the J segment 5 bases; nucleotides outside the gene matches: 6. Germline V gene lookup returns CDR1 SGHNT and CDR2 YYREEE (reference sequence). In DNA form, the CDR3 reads TGTGCCAGCAGCTTGGGCGGGGGGGCTCTACACGAGCAGTACTTC. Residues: CASSLGGGALHEQYF.

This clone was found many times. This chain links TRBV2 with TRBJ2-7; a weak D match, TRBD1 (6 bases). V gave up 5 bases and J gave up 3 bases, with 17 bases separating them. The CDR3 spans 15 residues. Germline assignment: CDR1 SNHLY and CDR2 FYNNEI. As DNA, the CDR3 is TGTGCCAGCAGTAACGCCGGGACAATAGGCTACGAGCAGTACTTC. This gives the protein CASSNAGTIGYEQYF.

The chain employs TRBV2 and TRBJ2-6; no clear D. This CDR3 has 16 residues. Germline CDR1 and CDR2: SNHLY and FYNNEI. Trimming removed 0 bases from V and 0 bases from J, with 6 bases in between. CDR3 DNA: TGTGCCAGCAGTGAAGCACAGAGCTCTGGGGCCAACGTCCTGACTTTC. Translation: CASSEAQSSGANVLTF.

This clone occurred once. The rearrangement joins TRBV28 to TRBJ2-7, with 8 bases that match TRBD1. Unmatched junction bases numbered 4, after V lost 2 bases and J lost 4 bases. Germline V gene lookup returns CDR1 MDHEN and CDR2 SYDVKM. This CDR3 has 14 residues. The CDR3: CASSLGTGPYEQYF. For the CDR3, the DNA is TGTGCCAGCAGTTTAGGGACAGGCCCTTACGAGCAGTACTTC.

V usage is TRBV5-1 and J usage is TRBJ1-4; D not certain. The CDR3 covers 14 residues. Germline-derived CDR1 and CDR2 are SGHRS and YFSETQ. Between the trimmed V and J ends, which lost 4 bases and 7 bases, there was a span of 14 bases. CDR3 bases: TGCGCCAGCAGCCCATCCGAGACGGGTGAAAAACTGTTTTTT. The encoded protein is CASSPSETGEKLFF. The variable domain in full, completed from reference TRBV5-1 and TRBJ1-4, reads KAGVTQTPRYLIKTRGQQVTLSCSPISGHRSVSWYQQTPGQGLQFLFEYFSETQRNKGNFPGRFSGRQFSNSRSEMNVSTLELGDSALYLCASSPSETGEKLFFGSGTQLSVL.

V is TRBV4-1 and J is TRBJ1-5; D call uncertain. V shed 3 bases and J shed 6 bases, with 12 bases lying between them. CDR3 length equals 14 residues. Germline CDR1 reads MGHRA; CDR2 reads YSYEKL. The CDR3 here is CASSQTRVGQPQHF. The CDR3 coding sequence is TGCGCCAGCAGCCAGACCCGGGTGGGTCAGCCCCAGCATTTT.

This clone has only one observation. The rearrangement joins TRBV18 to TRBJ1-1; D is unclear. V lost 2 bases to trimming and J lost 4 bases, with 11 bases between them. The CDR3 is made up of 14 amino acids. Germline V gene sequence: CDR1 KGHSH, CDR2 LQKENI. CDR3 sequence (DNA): TGTGCCAGCTCACCATCGGGTATTGCCACTGAAGCTTTCTTT. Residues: CASSPSGIATEAFF.

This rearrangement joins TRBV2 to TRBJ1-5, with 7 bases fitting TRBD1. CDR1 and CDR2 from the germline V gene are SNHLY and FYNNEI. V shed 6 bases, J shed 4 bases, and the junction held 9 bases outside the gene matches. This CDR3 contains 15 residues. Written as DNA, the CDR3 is TGTGCCAGCAGGCCGGGACAGACCTCTAATCAGCCCCAGCATTTT. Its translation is CASRPGQTSNQPQHF.

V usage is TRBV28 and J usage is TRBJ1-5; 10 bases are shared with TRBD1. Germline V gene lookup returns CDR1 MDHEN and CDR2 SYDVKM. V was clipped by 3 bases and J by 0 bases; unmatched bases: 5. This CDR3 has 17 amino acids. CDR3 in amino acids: CASSFLGTGVSNQPQHF. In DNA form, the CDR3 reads TGTGCCAGCAGTTTCCTCGGGACAGGGGTTAGCAATCAGCCCCAGCATTTT.

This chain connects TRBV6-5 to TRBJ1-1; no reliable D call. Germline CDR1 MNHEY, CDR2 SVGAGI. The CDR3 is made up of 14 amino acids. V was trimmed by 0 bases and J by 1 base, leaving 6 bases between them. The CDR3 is CASSYSRQNTEAFF. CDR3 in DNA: TGTGCCAGCAGTTACTCGCGACAGAACACTGAAGCTTTCTTT.

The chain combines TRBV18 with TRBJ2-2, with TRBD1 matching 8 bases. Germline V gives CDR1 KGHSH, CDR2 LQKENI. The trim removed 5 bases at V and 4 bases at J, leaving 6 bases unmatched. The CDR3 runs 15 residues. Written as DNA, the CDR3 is TGTGCCAGCTCAGCATCCGGGACAGGCACCGGGGAGCTGTTTTTT. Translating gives CASSASGTGTGELFF.

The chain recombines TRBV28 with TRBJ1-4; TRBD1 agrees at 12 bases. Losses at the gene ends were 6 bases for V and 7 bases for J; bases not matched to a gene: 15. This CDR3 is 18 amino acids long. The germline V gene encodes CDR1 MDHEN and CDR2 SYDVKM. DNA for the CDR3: TGTGCCAGCAGCCGCGGGTTCGGGACAGGGGGCGCGGGTGAAAAACTGTTTTTT. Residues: CASSRGFGTGGAGEKLFF.

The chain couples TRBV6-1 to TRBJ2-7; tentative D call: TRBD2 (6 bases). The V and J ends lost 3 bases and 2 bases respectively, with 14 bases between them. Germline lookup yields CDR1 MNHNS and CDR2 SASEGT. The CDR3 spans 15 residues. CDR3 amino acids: CASSESGTLAYEQYF. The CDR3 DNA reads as TGTGCCAGCAGTGAGTCCGGGACTCTAGCCTACGAGCAGTACTTC.

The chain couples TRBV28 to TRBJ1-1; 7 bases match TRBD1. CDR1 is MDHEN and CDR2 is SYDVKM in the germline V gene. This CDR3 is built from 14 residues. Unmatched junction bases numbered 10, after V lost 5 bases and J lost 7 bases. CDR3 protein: CASSRTTGRSEAFF. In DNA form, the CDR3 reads TGTGCCAGCAGTCGCACGACAGGGAGAAGTGAAGCTTTCTTT.

The chain's CDR3 is CASSHSPGQGASVGNTIYF. CDR3 coding DNA: TGTGCCAGCAGCCACTCGCCGGGACAGGGTGCTTCTGTGGGAAACACCATATATTTT. This rearrangement joins TRBV7-9 to TRBJ1-3, with 9 bases fitting TRBD1. The CDR3 length is 19 residues. The ends lost 5 bases at V and 4 bases at J; junction bases unmatched: 18. Germline values: CDR1 SEHNR, CDR2 FQNEAQ (reference sequence). Together with reference TRBV7-9 and TRBJ1-3, the CDR3 gives the full variable domain: DTGVSQNPRHKITKRGQNVTFRCDPISEHNRLYWYRQTLGQGPEFLTYFQNEAQLEKSRLLSDRFSAERPKGSFSTLEIQRTEQGDSAMYLCASSHSPGQGASVGNTIYFGEGSWLTVV.

The CDR3 DNA sequence: TGTGCCATCAGTGATTACGACAGGGGGAATACTGAAGCTTTCTTT. Protein sequence: CAISDYDRGNTEAFF. The chain joins TRBV10-3 to TRBJ1-1; 9 bases match TRBD1. CDR3 length: 15 residues. Germline CDR1 reads ENHRY; CDR2 reads SYGVKD. J lost 5 bases, V lost 3 bases, and 7 bases had no gene match.

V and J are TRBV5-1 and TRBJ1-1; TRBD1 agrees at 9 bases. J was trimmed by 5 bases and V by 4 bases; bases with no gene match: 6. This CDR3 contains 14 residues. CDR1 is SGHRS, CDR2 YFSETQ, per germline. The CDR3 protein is CASSAGTGRTEAFF. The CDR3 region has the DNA TGCGCCAGCAGCGCCGGGACAGGGAGAACTGAAGCTTTCTTT.

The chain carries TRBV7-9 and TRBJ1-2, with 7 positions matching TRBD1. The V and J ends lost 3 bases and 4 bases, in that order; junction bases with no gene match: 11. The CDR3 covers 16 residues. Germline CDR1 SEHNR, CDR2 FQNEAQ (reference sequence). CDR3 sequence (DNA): TGTGCCAGCAGCTTCTTTACAGGGGTGGAGGGCTATGGCTACACCTTC. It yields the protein CASSFFTGVEGYGYTF.

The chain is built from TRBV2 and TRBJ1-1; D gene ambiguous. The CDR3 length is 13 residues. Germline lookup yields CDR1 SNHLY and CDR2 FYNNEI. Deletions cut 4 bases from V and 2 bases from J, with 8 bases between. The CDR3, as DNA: TGTGCCAGCAGTGCACAGATCAACACTGAAGCTTTCTTT. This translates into CASSAQINTEAFF.

CDR3 nucleotide sequence: TGTGCCAGCAGTTGGACAGGGGGCTTTATGAACACTGAAGCTTTCTTT. This encodes CASSWTGGFMNTEAFF. V is TRBV6-2 or TRBV6-3 and J is TRBJ1-1; 11 positions match TRBD1. CDR3 length: 16 residues. V lost 4 bases and J lost 0; bases outside the gene matches: 4. Per the germline V gene, CDR1 is MNHEY and CDR2 is SVGEGT.

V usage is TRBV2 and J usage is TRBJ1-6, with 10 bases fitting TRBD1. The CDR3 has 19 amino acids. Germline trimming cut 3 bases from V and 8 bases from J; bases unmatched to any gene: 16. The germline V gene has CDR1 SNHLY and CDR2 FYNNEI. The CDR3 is CASSERERSGTGAYSPLHF. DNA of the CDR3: TGTGCCAGCAGTGAGAGAGAGAGATCCGGGACAGGGGCGTATTCACCCCTCCACTTT. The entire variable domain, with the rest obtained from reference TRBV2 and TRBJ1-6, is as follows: EPEVTQTPSHQVTQMGQEVILRCVPISNHLYFYWYRQILGQKVEFLVSFYNNEISEKSEIFDDQFSVERPDGSNFTLKIRSTKLEDSAMYFCASSERERSGTGAYSPLHFGNGTRLTVT.